The 12 T cell receptor beta chains in this list originate from one sample, sequenced in a study of blood T cell repertoires in COVID-19. The repertoire was sequenced with immunoSEQ multiplex PCR; TCRdb's copy has only in-frame clones and lacks some. The table lists under 350,000 clones, around 85% of them singletons. The source material was PBMCs or T cells enriched from blood (not recorded which). The source is a woman aged 40 to 50 with acute COVID-19.

The V call is TRBV4-2, the J call TRBJ1-6; D unclear. The CDR3 is made up of 15 amino acids. Between the trimmed V and J ends, which lost 1 base and 7 bases, there was a span of 11 bases. Germline V gives CDR1 LGHNA, CDR2 YNFKEQ. As DNA, the CDR3 is TGTGCCAGCAGCCAAGGAGGGAGGGAGAATTCACCCCTCCACTTT. Its protein is CASSQGGRENSPLHF.

The table lists this clone with a count of one. The chain carries TRBV7-2 and TRBJ2-3, with D maybe TRBD2 (6 bases). This CDR3 has 16 residues. Trimming cost V 2 bases and J 0 bases, with 12 bases left between them. Looked up from germline, CDR1 is SGHTA and CDR2 is FQGNSA. Written as DNA, the CDR3 is TGTGCCAGCAGCTTAACGGGAGTGTTAAGCACAGATACGCAGTATTTT. Its protein product is CASSLTGVLSTDTQYF.

In regard to this clone: Other DNA sequences in this sample translate to the same CDR3. The chain combines TRBV5-6 with TRBJ1-2, with 8 bases lining up with TRBD1. The CDR3 has 13 amino acids. J gave up 8 bases and V 3 bases, and 6 bases lay outside the gene matches. Germline lookup yields CDR1 SGHDT and CDR2 YYEEEE. The CDR3 DNA is TGTGCCAGCAGCTCACAGGGGGTGTCGGGCTACACCTTC. This translates into CASSSQGVSGYTF.

This chain joins TRBV7-8 and TRBJ2-7; 11 nucleotides line up with TRBD1. V shed 2 bases and J 0 bases; nucleotides not matched to a gene: 12. The CDR3 has 19 amino acids. The germline CDR1 and CDR2 sequences are SGHVS and FQNEAQ. The CDR3 loop reads CASSLKGTGGAVTSYEQYF. Written as DNA, the CDR3 is TGTGCCAGCAGCTTAAAGGGGACAGGGGGAGCGGTTACCTCCTACGAGCAGTACTTC.

The chain has TRBV10-3 and TRBJ1-3; no reliable D call. The CDR3 is 15 amino acids. V was clipped by 2 bases and J by 3 bases, with 11 bases between them. Per germline, CDR1 ENHRY and CDR2 SYGVKD. DNA for the CDR3: TGTGCCATCAGTGAGGGGAGGTTAAGTGGAAACACCATATATTTT. Encoded protein: CAISEGRLSGNTIYF.

This sequence joins TRBV29-1 and TRBJ1-4; 10 bases line up with TRBD1. CDR1 is SQVTM and CDR2 is ANQGSEA in the germline V gene. This CDR3 region has 14 residues. With V trimmed by 6 bases and J by 2 bases, 3 bases remained unmatched. As DNA, the CDR3 is TGCAGCGTCGCGACAGGGGGCACTAATGAAAAACTGTTTTTT. It specifies CSVATGGTNEKLFF.

The chain carries TRBV18 and TRBJ1-5; D may be TRBD1 (5 bases). This CDR3 is 15 amino acids long. Germline CDR1 is KGHSH and CDR2 is LQKENI. V was shortened by 2 bases and J by 6 bases, with 14 bases between the two germline ends. This CDR3 reads CASSPGQGSAQPQHF. The CDR3 nucleotides read TGTGCCAGCTCACCAGGCCAGGGCTCGGCTCAGCCCCAGCATTTT.

This chain joins TRBV15 and TRBJ2-5; D is possibly TRBD2 (5 bases). The CDR3 sequence is 15 residues long. Trimming took 1 base from V and 2 from J, leaving 11 bases between them. Germline CDR1 reads LNHNV; CDR2 reads YYDKDF (reference sequence). The CDR3 loop is CATSRADLAQETQYF. CDR3 nucleotide sequence: TGTGCCACCAGCAGAGCTGATCTAGCACAAGAGACCCAGTACTTC.

This clone was counted only a few times. This CDR3 is also generated by other DNA sequences in the sample. The V gene is TRBV18, the J gene TRBJ1-3; D perhaps matches TRBD1 (6 bases). V lost 3 bases to trimming and J lost 0 bases, with 12 bases between them. CDR1 and CDR2 (germline): KGHSH, LQKENI. This CDR3 has 16 amino acids. Here the CDR3 reads CASSPTGQNSGNTIYF. The CDR3 DNA reads TGTGCCAGCTCACCGACCGGACAGAACTCTGGAAACACCATATATTTT.

This clone showed up just once. The V and J genes are TRBV28 and TRBJ1-2; maybe TRBD1 (6 bases). Between the trimmed V and J ends, which lost 3 bases and 5 bases, there was a span of 19 bases. In germline, CDR1 is MDHEN, CDR2 SYDVKM. CDR3 size: 16 residues. CDR3 DNA: TGTGCCAGCAGTTTGGGAGGGGGTGATTTGGCTTATGGCTACACCTTC. It is translated as CASSLGGGDLAYGYTF.

The CDR3 region has the DNA TGTGCCACCAGTGAGAGATCGCCGGGACAGGGCCACTACGAGCAGTACTTC. It is translated as CATSERSPGQGHYEQYF. The V and J genes are TRBV24-1 and TRBJ2-7, with 9 bases matching TRBD1. V lost 4 bases to trimming and J lost 3 bases; unmatched junction nucleotides: 12. This CDR3 has 17 amino acids. Germline V lookup: CDR1 KGHDR, CDR2 SFDVKD.

This sequence joins TRBV18 and TRBJ2-3; TRBD2 matches at 10 bases. With V trimmed by 2 bases and J by 3 bases, 5 bases remained unmatched. The CDR3 loop spans 16 amino acids. The V gene's germline CDR1 is KGHSH and CDR2 LQKENI. Here the CDR3 DNA reads TGTGCCAGCTCACCAGGACTAGCGGCCGGGACAGATACGCAGTATTTT. It yields the protein CASSPGLAAGTDTQYF.